The rows below give T cell receptor beta chains drawn from one sample of a study of shared clonotypes between healthy human individuals. The assay was immunoSEQ multiplex PCR, and TCRdb's table has in-frame clones only and misses some. Of over a million clones listed, roughly 96% are singletons. The sequenced material came from naive CD4+ T cells sorted from blood. The receptors derive from a man under 40 in good health. CDR3s include the opening cysteine and the closing phenylalanine or tryptophan. Fields, in order: V gene, J gene, clone size, D gene, CDR3 protein, CDR3 DNA. The D gene is left open where the match is weak. Part of the rows lack a size; the others show once, few, many or a class for expanded clones.

v_call: TRBV7-2; j_call: TRBJ2-7; clone_size: .; d_call: .; cdr3_aa: CASARGLAEEYF; cdr3_nt: TGTGCCAGCGCTCGGGGGCTAGCGGAGGAGTACTTC
v_call: TRBV6-5; j_call: TRBJ1-1; clone_size: .; d_call: .; cdr3_aa: CASSYGQGNTEAFF; cdr3_nt: TGTGCCAGCAGTTATGGGCAGGGGAACACTGAAGCTTTCTTT
v_call: TRBV18; j_call: TRBJ1-4; clone_size: .; d_call: .; cdr3_aa: CASSPYGGRTEKLFF; cdr3_nt: TGTGCCAGCTCACCGTATGGGGGGCGAACGGAAAAACTGTTTTTT
v_call: TRBV28; j_call: TRBJ1-5; clone_size: .; d_call: TRBD1; cdr3_aa: CASSLARGPGNQPQHF; cdr3_nt: TGTGCCAGCAGTTTAGCCAGGGGGCCCGGCAATCAGCCCCAGCATTTT
v_call: TRBV6-6; j_call: TRBJ1-4; clone_size: .; d_call: .; cdr3_aa: CASSSNTNEKLFF; cdr3_nt: TGTGCCAGCAGTTCGAATACTAATGAAAAACTGTTTTTT
v_call: TRBV2; j_call: TRBJ1-1; clone_size: .; d_call: .; cdr3_aa: CASSEGGPVNTEAFF; cdr3_nt: TGTGCCAGCAGTGAAGGGGGACCGGTGAACACTGAAGCTTTCTTT
v_call: TRBV28; j_call: TRBJ2-7; clone_size: .; d_call: .; cdr3_aa: CASSLRGRVYEQYF; cdr3_nt: TGTGCCAGCAGTTTGCGAGGCAGGGTCTACGAGCAGTACTTC
v_call: TRBV7-9; j_call: TRBJ2-3; clone_size: .; d_call: TRBD1; cdr3_aa: CASSTRQGESTDTQYF; cdr3_nt: TGTGCCAGCAGCACCCGACAGGGGGAAAGCACAGATACGCAGTATTTT
v_call: TRBV18; j_call: TRBJ2-2; clone_size: .; d_call: .; cdr3_aa: CASSRAEGFTGELFF; cdr3_nt: TGTGCCAGCTCACGGGCGGAGGGCTTCACCGGGGAGCTGTTTTTT
v_call: TRBV5-1; j_call: TRBJ2-2; clone_size: .; d_call: .; cdr3_aa: CASSLEGFTGELFF; cdr3_nt: TGCGCCAGCAGCTTGGAGGGGTTCACCGGGGAGCTGTTTTTT
v_call: TRBV6-1; j_call: TRBJ2-1; clone_size: .; d_call: .; cdr3_aa: CATAGGGGNNEQFF; cdr3_nt: TGTGCCACCGCCGGTGGCGGGGGCAACAATGAGCAGTTCTTC
v_call: TRBV7-9; j_call: TRBJ2-7; clone_size: .; d_call: .; cdr3_aa: CASSPLYEQYF; cdr3_nt: TGTGCCAGCAGCCCCCTCTACGAGCAGTACTTC
v_call: TRBV5-1; j_call: TRBJ2-1; clone_size: .; d_call: .; cdr3_aa: CASSLAQGGYNEQFF; cdr3_nt: TGCGCCAGCAGCTTGGCACAGGGTGGCTACAATGAGCAGTTCTTC
v_call: TRBV14; j_call: TRBJ2-1; clone_size: once; d_call: TRBD1; cdr3_aa: CASSQAGTGWNEQFF; cdr3_nt: TGTGCCAGCAGCCAAGCCGGGACAGGGTGGAATGAGCAGTTCTTC
v_call: TRBV18; j_call: TRBJ1-5; clone_size: .; d_call: TRBD1; cdr3_aa: CASSIQGVMSNQPQHF; cdr3_nt: TGTGCCAGCTCAATACAGGGGGTTATGAGCAATCAGCCCCAGCATTTT
v_call: TRBV5-1; j_call: TRBJ1-1; clone_size: .; d_call: .; cdr3_aa: CASSLTGLNTEAFF; cdr3_nt: TGCGCCAGCAGCCTAACAGGGTTGAACACTGAAGCTTTCTTT
v_call: TRBV29-1; j_call: TRBJ2-5; clone_size: .; d_call: TRBD1; cdr3_aa: CSVLTGVETQYF; cdr3_nt: TGCAGCGTTCTGACAGGGGTAGAGACCCAGTACTTC
v_call: TRBV29-1; j_call: TRBJ2-2; clone_size: .; d_call: .; cdr3_aa: CSVERQSGELFF; cdr3_nt: TGCAGCGTTGAAAGACAGAGCGGGGAGCTGTTTTTT
v_call: TRBV28; j_call: TRBJ2-6; clone_size: .; d_call: .; cdr3_aa: CASSATEAISGANVLTF; cdr3_nt: TGTGCCAGCAGTGCGACAGAGGCGATATCTGGGGCCAACGTCCTGACTTTC
v_call: TRBV9; j_call: TRBJ2-2; clone_size: .; d_call: TRBD1; cdr3_aa: CASSGPGTATGELFF; cdr3_nt: TGTGCCAGCAGCGGACCCGGGACAGCAACCGGGGAGCTGTTTTTT
v_call: TRBV20-1; j_call: TRBJ1-2; clone_size: .; d_call: .; cdr3_aa: CSAREIEGYTF; cdr3_nt: TGCAGTGCTAGGGAAATAGAGGGCTACACCTTC
v_call: TRBV18; j_call: TRBJ2-1; clone_size: .; d_call: .; cdr3_aa: CASSPTRSYNEQFF; cdr3_nt: TGTGCCAGCTCACCAACACGCTCCTACAATGAGCAGTTCTTC